Listed below are T cell receptor beta chains from one sample, sequenced in a study of blood T cell repertoires in COVID-19. This table comes from immunoSEQ multiplex PCR, and its TCRdb copy is limited to in-frame clones, with some not included. The data contain more than 250,000 clones, more than 75% of them seen just once; the ten biggest clones take up around 1.5%. The sample taken for sequencing was peripheral blood. These receptors were collected from a woman between 50 and 59 years old with acute or convalescent COVID-19. Each CDR3 is given with its conserved first and last residue. The D gene is left open where the match is weak. Size is omitted from some rows. Given values are once, few, many or a class for expanded clones.

V gene: TRBV6-5; clone size: .; J gene: TRBJ2-3; CDR3 length: 15; D gene: TRBD1; CDR3 protein: CASSQPGQGTDTQYF; CDR3 DNA: TGTGCCAGCAGTCAACCGGGACAGGGGACAGATACGCAGTATTTT
V gene: TRBV30; clone size: once; J gene: TRBJ1-1; CDR3 length: 15; D gene: TRBD1; CDR3 protein: CASGQGAVGSAEAFF; CDR3 DNA: TGTGCCTCAGGACAGGGGGCGGTTGGTTCGGCTGAAGCTTTCTTT
V gene: TRBV29-1; clone size: .; J gene: TRBJ2-4; CDR3 length: 15; D gene: TRBD1; CDR3 protein: CSVSDRPLAKNIQYF; CDR3 DNA: TGCAGCGTTTCGGACAGGCCCCTAGCCAAAAACATTCAGTACTTC
V gene: TRBV9; clone size: .; J gene: TRBJ1-5; CDR3 length: 15; D gene: .; CDR3 protein: CASSPGQQHNQPQHF; CDR3 DNA: TGTGCCAGCAGCCCCGGACAGCAACACAATCAGCCCCAGCATTTT
V gene: TRBV19; clone size: few; J gene: TRBJ1-1; CDR3 length: 15; D gene: TRBD1; CDR3 protein: CASSKKTGLNTEAFF; CDR3 DNA: TGTGCCAGTAGTAAAAAGACAGGGTTGAACACTGAAGCTTTCTTT
V gene: TRBV15; clone size: .; J gene: TRBJ2-7; CDR3 length: 12; D gene: .; CDR3 protein: CATSTGQSEQYF; CDR3 DNA: TGTGCCACCAGCACGGGTCAATCCGAGCAGTACTTC
V gene: TRBV4-2; clone size: .; J gene: TRBJ1-5; CDR3 length: 16; D gene: .; CDR3 protein: CASSPTDRYSNQPQHF; CDR3 DNA: TGTGCCAGCAGCCCTACCGACAGATATAGCAATCAGCCCCAGCATTTT
V gene: TRBV6-5; clone size: .; J gene: TRBJ2-2; CDR3 length: 15; D gene: .; CDR3 protein: CASSYSSDWSGELFF; CDR3 DNA: TGTGCCAGCAGTTATTCTAGTGATTGGTCCGGGGAGCTGTTTTTT
V gene: TRBV18; clone size: .; J gene: TRBJ1-5; CDR3 length: 19; D gene: TRBD1; CDR3 protein: CASSPGRPRTGSGNQPQHF; CDR3 DNA: TGTGCCAGCTCACCAGGGAGGCCCCGGACAGGGAGTGGCAATCAGCCCCAGCATTTT
V gene: TRBV28; clone size: .; J gene: TRBJ2-7; CDR3 length: 16; D gene: TRBD2; CDR3 protein: CASSLWAGTRGYEQYF; CDR3 DNA: TGTGCCAGCAGTTTATGGGCAGGGACTAGGGGGTACGAGCAGTACTTC
V gene: TRBV18; clone size: .; J gene: TRBJ1-5; CDR3 length: 13; D gene: .; CDR3 protein: CASSPRQNQPQHF; CDR3 DNA: TGTGCCAGCTCACCACGACAGAATCAGCCCCAGCATTTT
V gene: TRBV27; clone size: .; J gene: TRBJ2-1; CDR3 length: 14; D gene: TRBD2; CDR3 protein: CASSLGSGRELPLF; CDR3 DNA: TGTGCCAGCAGTTTAGGTAGCGGGAGGGAGCTTCCCCTCTTC
V gene: TRBV11-3; clone size: .; J gene: TRBJ2-1; CDR3 length: 14; D gene: .; CDR3 protein: CASSLTGRLNEQFF; CDR3 DNA: TGTGCCAGCAGCTTAACAGGGCGTCTCAATGAGCAGTTCTTC
V gene: TRBV18; clone size: .; J gene: TRBJ1-2; CDR3 length: 15; D gene: .; CDR3 protein: CASSPPGRQHYGYTF; CDR3 DNA: TGTGCCAGCTCACCCCCCGGGAGGCAACACTATGGCTACACCTTC
V gene: TRBV7-6; clone size: .; J gene: TRBJ2-1; CDR3 length: 15; D gene: TRBD1; CDR3 protein: CASSTSGTGVNEQFF; CDR3 DNA: TGTGCCAGCAGCACTTCCGGGACAGGAGTTAATGAGCAGTTCTTC